The rows below give T cell receptor beta chains drawn from one sample of a study of T cell changes during pregnancy in multiple sclerosis. The protocol was immunoSEQ multiplex PCR, while the TCRdb copy is restricted to in-frame clones and leaves out a portion. The sample has over 35,000 clones, roughly 88% seen once; the top ten hold 9% to 10%. The specimen was CD8+ T cells from peripheral blood mononuclear cells, collected in the first trimester of pregnancy. These receptors were taken from a female donor with multiple sclerosis, enrolled in a pregnancy study. CDR3s include the opening cysteine and the closing phenylalanine or tryptophan. The D gene is left open where the match is weak.

V gene: TRBV7-2
J gene: TRBJ2-7
D gene: TRBD1
CDR3 protein: CASSFAPGQSYEQYF
CDR3 DNA: TGTGCCAGCAGCTTTGCACCGGGACAGTCCTACGAGCAGTACTTC

V gene: TRBV7-9
J gene: TRBJ2-3
D gene: TRBD1
CDR3 protein: CASSPGGQGATDTQYF
CDR3 DNA: TGTGCCAGCAGCCCCGGGGGACAGGGGGCCACAGATACGCAGTATTTT

V gene: TRBV27
J gene: TRBJ2-1
D gene: .
CDR3 protein: CASSFWQGVANEQFF
CDR3 DNA: TGTGCCAGCAGTTTTTGGCAGGGTGTGGCCAATGAGCAGTTCTTC

V gene: TRBV6-6
J gene: TRBJ2-5
D gene: TRBD1
CDR3 protein: CASSLAPTGGAETQYF
CDR3 DNA: TGTGCCAGCAGTTTAGCTCCGACAGGGGGCGCGGAGACCCAGTACTTC

V gene: TRBV13
J gene: TRBJ2-5
D gene: .
CDR3 protein: CASSFTFQETQYF
CDR3 DNA: TGTGCCAGCAGCTTTACTTTTCAAGAGACCCAGTACTTC

V gene: TRBV9
J gene: TRBJ2-1
D gene: TRBD2
CDR3 protein: CASSVGTSGYNEQFF
CDR3 DNA: TGTGCCAGCAGCGTAGGGACTAGCGGATACAATGAGCAGTTCTTC

V gene: TRBV27
J gene: TRBJ2-1
D gene: .
CDR3 protein: CASSRDSYNEQFF
CDR3 DNA: TGTGCCAGCAGTCGGGACTCCTACAATGAGCAGTTCTTC

V gene: TRBV5-1
J gene: TRBJ1-1
D gene: TRBD1
CDR3 protein: CASSLGGQGDMNTEAFF
CDR3 DNA: TGCGCCAGCAGCTTGGGGGGCCAGGGGGACATGAACACTGAAGCTTTCTTT

V gene: TRBV6-1
J gene: TRBJ2-1
D gene: .
CDR3 protein: CASSEAEGASYEQFF
CDR3 DNA: TGTGCCAGCAGTGAAGCGGAGGGGGCGAGCTATGAGCAGTTCTTC

V gene: TRBV10-3
J gene: TRBJ1-2
D gene: .
CDR3 protein: CAISETGNYGYTF
CDR3 DNA: TGTGCCATCAGTGAAACAGGGAACTATGGCTACACCTTC

V gene: TRBV7-6
J gene: TRBJ2-2
D gene: .
CDR3 protein: CASSPPGSNTGELFF
CDR3 DNA: TGTGCCAGCAGCCCCCCTGGCTCTAACACCGGGGAGCTGTTTTTT

V gene: TRBV6-4
J gene: TRBJ2-1
D gene: TRBD2
CDR3 protein: CASRGLAGEPERLNEQFF
CDR3 DNA: TGTGCCAGCAGGGGACTAGCGGGGGAGCCCGAAAGGCTGAATGAGCAGTTCTTC

V gene: TRBV2
J gene: TRBJ1-2
D gene: .
CDR3 protein: CASSPPRGEESGYTF
CDR3 DNA: TGTGCCAGCAGTCCCCCCAGGGGCGAAGAAAGCGGCTACACCTTC

V gene: TRBV14
J gene: TRBJ2-3
D gene: .
CDR3 protein: CASSQEGYSLTDTQYF
CDR3 DNA: TGTGCCAGCAGCCAAGAGGGCTACTCGCTCACAGATACGCAGTATTTT

V gene: TRBV7-2
J gene: TRBJ2-1
D gene: .
CDR3 protein: CASSFLTRVGEQFF
CDR3 DNA: TGTGCCAGCAGCTTTCTCACTAGAGTAGGTGAGCAGTTCTTC

V gene: TRBV6-1
J gene: TRBJ2-1
D gene: .
CDR3 protein: CASSGRGGVREQFF
CDR3 DNA: TGTGCCAGCAGTGGAAGGGGCGGGGTGCGGGAGCAGTTCTTC